This T cell receptor beta chain was sequenced during a study of sequential checkpoint blockade in melanoma. TCRdb's copy holds only in-frame clones and misses some; the assay was immunoSEQ multiplex PCR. The sample includes about 22,000 clones, around two thirds of them seen just once. Specified treatment: randomized to nivolumab then ipilimumab (arm A) or the reverse (arm B). The CDR3 runs 13 residues. V lost 7 bases, J lost 10 bases, and 9 bases stayed unmatched. CDR1 is SGHKS and CDR2 is YYEKEE in the germline V gene (reference sequence). The sequence was obtained from a human donor with melanoma. Sequencing used CD8+ T cells sorted from blood (inferred from file names), obtained from a patient given nivolumab and ipilimumab in sequence. The chain has TRBV5-5 and TRBJ1-1; 11 nucleotides agree with TRBD1. CDR3 in DNA: TGTGCCAGCGCCGGACAGGGGGCAACGAGAGCTTTCTTT. It is translated as CASAGQGATRAFF.